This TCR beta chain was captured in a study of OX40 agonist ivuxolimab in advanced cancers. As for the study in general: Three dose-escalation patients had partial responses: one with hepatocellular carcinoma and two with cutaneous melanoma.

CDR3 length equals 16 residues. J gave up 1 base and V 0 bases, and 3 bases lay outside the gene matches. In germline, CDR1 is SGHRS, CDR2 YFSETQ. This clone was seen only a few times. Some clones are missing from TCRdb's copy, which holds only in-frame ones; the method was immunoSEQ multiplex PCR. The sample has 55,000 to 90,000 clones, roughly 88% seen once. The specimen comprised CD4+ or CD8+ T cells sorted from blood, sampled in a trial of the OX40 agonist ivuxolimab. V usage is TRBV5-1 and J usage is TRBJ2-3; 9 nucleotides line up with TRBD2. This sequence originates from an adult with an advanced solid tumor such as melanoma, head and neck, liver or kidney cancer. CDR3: CASSLGRLAGTDTQYF. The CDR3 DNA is TGCGCCAGCAGCTTGGGGAGACTAGCGGGCACAGATACGCAGTATTTT.